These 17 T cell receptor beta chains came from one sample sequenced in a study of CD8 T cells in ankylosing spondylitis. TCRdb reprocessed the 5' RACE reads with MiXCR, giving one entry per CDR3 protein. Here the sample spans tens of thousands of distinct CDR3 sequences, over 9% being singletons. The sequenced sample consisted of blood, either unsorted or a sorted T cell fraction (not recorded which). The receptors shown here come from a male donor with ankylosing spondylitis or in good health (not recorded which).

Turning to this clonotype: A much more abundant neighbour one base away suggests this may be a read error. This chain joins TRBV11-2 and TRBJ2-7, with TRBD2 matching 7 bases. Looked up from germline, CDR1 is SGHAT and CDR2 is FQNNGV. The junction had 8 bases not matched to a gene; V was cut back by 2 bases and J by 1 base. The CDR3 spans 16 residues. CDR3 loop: CASSLTGTTGSYEQYF. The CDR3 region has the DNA TGTGCCAGCAGCTTAACCGGGACTACCGGTTCCTACGAGCAGTACTTC. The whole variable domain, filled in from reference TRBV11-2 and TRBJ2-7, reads EAGVAQSPRYKIIEKRQSVAFWCNPISGHATLYWYQQILGQGPKLLIQFQNNGVVDDSQLPKDRFSAERLKGVDSTLKIQPAKLEDSAVYLCASSLTGTTGSYEQYFGPGTRLTVT.

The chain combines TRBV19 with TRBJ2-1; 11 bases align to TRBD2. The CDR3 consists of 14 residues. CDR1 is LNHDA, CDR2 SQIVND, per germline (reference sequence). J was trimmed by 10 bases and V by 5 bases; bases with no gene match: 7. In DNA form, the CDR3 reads TGTGCCAGTAGTGGCCCGGGACTAGCGGTAGAGCAGTTCTTC. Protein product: CASSGPGLAVEQFF.

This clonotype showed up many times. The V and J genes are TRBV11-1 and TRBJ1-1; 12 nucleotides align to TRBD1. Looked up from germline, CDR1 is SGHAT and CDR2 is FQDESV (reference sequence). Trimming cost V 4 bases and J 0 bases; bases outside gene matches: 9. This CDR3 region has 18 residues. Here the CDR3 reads CASSSRGGQGAMNTEAFF. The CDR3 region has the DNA TGTGCCAGCAGCTCACGGGGGGGACAGGGGGCTATGAACACTGAAGCTTTCTTT.

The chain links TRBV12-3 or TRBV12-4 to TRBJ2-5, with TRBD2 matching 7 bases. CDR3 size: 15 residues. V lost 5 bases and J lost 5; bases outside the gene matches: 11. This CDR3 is CASSRGAGSWETQYF. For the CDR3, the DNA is TGTGCCAGCAGTAGGGGAGCGGGATCATGGGAGACCCAGTACTTC.

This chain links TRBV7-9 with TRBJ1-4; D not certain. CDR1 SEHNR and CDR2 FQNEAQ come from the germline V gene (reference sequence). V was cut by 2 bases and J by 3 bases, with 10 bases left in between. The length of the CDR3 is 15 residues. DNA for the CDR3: TGTGCCAGCAGCTTACATCGGGTAGCTAATGAAAAACTGTTTTTT. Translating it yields CASSLHRVANEKLFF.

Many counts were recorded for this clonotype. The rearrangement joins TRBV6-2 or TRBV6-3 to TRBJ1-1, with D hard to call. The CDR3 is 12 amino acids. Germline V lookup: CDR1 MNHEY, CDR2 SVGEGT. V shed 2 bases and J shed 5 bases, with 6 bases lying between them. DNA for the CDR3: TGTGCCAGCAGTTACGGAAAGACTGAAGCTTTCTTT. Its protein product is CASSYGKTEAFF.

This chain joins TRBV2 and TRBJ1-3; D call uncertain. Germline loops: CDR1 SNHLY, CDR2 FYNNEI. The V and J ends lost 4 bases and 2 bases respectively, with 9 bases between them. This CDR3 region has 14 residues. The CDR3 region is CASSGETTGNTIYF. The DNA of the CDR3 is TGTGCCAGCAGTGGGGAGACGACTGGAAACACCATATATTTT.

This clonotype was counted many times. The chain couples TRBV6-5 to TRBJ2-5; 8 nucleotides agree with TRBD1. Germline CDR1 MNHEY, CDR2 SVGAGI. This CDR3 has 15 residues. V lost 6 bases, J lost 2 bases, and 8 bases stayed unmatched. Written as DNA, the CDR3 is TGTGCCAGCAGACTAGGACAGGGTATTCAAGAGACCCAGTACTTC. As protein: CASRLGQGIQETQYF.

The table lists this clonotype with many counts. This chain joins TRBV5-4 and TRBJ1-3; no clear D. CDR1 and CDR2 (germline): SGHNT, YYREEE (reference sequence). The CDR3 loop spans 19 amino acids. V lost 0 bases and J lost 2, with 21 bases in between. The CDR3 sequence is CASSLEGVPRGRAGNTIYF. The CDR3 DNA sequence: TGTGCCAGCAGCTTGGAGGGAGTACCCCGTGGCCGTGCTGGAAACACCATATATTTT.

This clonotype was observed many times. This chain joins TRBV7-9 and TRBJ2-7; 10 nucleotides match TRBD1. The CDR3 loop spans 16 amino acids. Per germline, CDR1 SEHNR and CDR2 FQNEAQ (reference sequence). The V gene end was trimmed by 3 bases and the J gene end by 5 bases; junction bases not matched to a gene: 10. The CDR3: CASSLGVPGQGHEQYF. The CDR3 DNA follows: TGTGCCAGCAGCTTGGGGGTCCCGGGACAGGGGCACGAGCAGTACTTC.

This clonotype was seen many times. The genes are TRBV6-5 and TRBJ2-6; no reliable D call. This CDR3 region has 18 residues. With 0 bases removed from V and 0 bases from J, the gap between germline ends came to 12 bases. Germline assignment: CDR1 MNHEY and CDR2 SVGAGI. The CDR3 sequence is CASSYSIPASSGANVLTF. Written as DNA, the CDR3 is TGTGCCAGCAGTTACTCGATCCCCGCGAGCTCTGGGGCCAACGTCCTGACTTTC.

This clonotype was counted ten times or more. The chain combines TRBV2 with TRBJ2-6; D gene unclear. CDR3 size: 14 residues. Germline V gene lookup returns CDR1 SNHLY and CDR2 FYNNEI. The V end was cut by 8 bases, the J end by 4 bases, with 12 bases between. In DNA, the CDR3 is TGTGCCAGCGAGGTTGGTGGCGGGGCCAACGTCCTGACTTTC. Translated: CASEVGGGANVLTF.

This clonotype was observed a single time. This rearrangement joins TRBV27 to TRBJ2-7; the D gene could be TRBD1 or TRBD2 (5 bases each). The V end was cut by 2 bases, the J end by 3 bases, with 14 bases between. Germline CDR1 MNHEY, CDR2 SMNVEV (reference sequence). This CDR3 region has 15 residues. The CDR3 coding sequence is TGTGCCAGCAGTTTAGGGACCTCCCATGTCTACGAGCAGTACTTC. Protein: CASSLGTSHVYEQYF.

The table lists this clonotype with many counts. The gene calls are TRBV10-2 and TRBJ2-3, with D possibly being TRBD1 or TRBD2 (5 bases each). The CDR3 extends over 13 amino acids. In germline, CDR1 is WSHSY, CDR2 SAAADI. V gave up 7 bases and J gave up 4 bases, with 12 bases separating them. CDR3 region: CASMGPNADTQYF. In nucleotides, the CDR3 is TGCGCCAGCATGGGACCTAATGCAGATACGCAGTATTTT.

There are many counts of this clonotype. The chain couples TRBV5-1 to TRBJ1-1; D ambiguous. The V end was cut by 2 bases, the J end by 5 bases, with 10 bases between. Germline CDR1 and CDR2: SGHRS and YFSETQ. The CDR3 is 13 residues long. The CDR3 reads CASSFPGRTEAFF. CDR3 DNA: TGCGCCAGCAGCTTTCCGGGGAGGACTGAAGCTTTCTTT.

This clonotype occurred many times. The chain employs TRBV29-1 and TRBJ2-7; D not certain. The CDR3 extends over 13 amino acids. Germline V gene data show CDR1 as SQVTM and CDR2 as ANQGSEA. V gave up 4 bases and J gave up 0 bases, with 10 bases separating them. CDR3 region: CSVVDNRSYEQYF. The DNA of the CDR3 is TGCAGCGTTGTAGACAACCGCTCCTACGAGCAGTACTTC.

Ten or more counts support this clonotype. CDR3 coding DNA: TGTGCCAGCAGCCCAAGGGGACAGGAATCAAACATTCAGTACTTC. Its protein product is CASSPRGQESNIQYF. The J gene is TRBJ2-4, the V gene TRBV9, with 8 bases matching TRBD1. Germline V gives CDR1 SGDLS, CDR2 YYNGEE. The CDR3 consists of 15 residues. The J segment lost 6 bases and the V segment lost 4 bases, leaving 9 bases of the junction unmatched.